Described below is a single T cell receptor (beta chain) sequence and its context. What antigen it recognizes has not been identified. Nothing much larger sits one base from this clone, and base qualities are not available. The data are from a study of glioma-infiltrating T cells after dendritic cell vaccination (TCRdb year 2016). Some background on the complete study: The cohort included about 15 glioblastoma patients drawn from Phase I and II dendritic cell vaccination trials, of whom 9 were newly diagnosed and 6 had recurrent disease. Between 2003 and 2012, the patients were given dendritic cell vaccination pulsed with autologous tumor lysate. To make the vaccine, monocyte-derived dendritic cells were cultured for about seven days with IL-4 and GM-CSF and then pulsed overnight with autologous tumor lysate. Each patient was given three intradermal dendritic cell vaccine injections, spaced two weeks apart, in the arm below the axilla. In glioblastoma patients vaccinated with dendritic cells, deep sequencing of TCR beta CDR3 regions served to measure the amount of tumor-infiltrating lymphocytes and to compare repertoires between tumor and blood. Survival after dendritic cell vaccination was correlated with TCR sequencing metrics such as TIL content and the overlap between tumor and blood repertoires.

What the authors observed across the whole study: After dendritic cell vaccination, a higher estimated pretreatment TIL content predicted longer time to progression and overall survival. The three-group TCR overlap response model was characterized as speculative, and prospective validation of the model was stated to be required. The cohort was small and heterogeneous, few patients had complete blood and tumor sets, and even fewer had initial-recurrent tumor pairs. TCR clonality showed no direct relationship with survival, which suggests that a diverse polyclonal response may be important.

CDR1 is given as SGHRS and CDR2 as YFSETQ, both from the germline V gene. Counted from cysteine to phenylalanine, this CDR3 has 11 amino acids. Of all the DNA, just the CDR3 is kept, 33 bases in frame from base 1. Deletion took 6 bases off V and 1 base off J, with a span of 3 bases between the germline ends. TCRB CDR3 regions were amplified from around 1.9 ug genomic DNA, or all available DNA if less, using the immunoSEQ assay. Multiplex PCR used 60 forward primers for TCR V beta segments and 13 reverse primers for J beta segments. To estimate reads per starting template, synthetic control templates were spiked into each sample at limiting dilution. The Illumina HiSeq System generated sequencing reads of 87 bp. Under the source paper's analysis protocol: PCR and sequencing errors were removed by a nearest neighbor algorithm that merged closely related sequences. TCR overlap was defined as the percentage of unique tumor TCR beta sequences that were also present in the same patient's peripheral blood. TCRdb obtained this table from immuneACCESS and retained in-frame rearrangements with V and J assigned. These tables miss some clones; where compared with another copy, unresolved V genes account for less than half of the shortfall, and the remainder is unexplained. V and J calls and clone size follow that table, whereas D and trimming were derived from the DNA. This sample lists just under 100,000 clones; more than 70% were detected once. 5.4% of the sample belongs to the ten largest clones.

The sample's time point label, in plain terms: after dendritic cell vaccination, including at tumor progression/relapse. Patients were selected for having adequate residual fresh-frozen tumor tissue and more than two years of available survival data. An isocitrate dehydrogenase mutation was not carried by any of the glioblastoma patients, although molecular status was otherwise variable. PBMC were collected before vaccination, two weeks after the third vaccination, and at tumor progression if progression occurred. The Qiagen DNeasy Blood extraction Kit was used for extraction of genomic DNA. Sequencing used blood, obtained after dendritic cell vaccination. This clonotype was sampled from a human donor with glioblastoma. The receptor chain draws on TRBV5-1 and TRBJ2-3, with the identity of the D gene unclear. The CDR3 protein: CASIGTDTQYF. Here is the DNA: TGCGCCAGCATCGGCACAGATACGCAGTATTTT.